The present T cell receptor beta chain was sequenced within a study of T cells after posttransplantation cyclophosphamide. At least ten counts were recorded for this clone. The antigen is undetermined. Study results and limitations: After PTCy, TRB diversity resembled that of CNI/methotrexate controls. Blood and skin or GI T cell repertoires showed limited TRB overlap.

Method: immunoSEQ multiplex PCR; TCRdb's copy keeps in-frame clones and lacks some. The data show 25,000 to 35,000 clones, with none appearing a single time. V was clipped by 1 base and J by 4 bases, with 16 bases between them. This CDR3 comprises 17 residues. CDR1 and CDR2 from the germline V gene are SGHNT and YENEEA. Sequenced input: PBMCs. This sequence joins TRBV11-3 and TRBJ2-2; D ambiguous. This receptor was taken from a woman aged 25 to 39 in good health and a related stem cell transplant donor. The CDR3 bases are TGTGCCAGCAGCTTAGGGTTATTTGGCAGATCCACCGGGGAGCTGTTTTTT. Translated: CASSLGLFGRSTGELFF.